The 27 T cell receptor beta chains reported below all come from one sample, sequenced in a study of identical twins. TCRdb re-analysed the 5' RACE reads in MiXCR, keeping a single row per CDR3 protein. Among under 800,000 distinct CDR3 sequences, 21% were seen once, and the ten largest hold roughly 4%. These same data were also listed under a study on T cells expressing NK-cell markers.

The source material was PBMCs. The receptor set was obtained from a woman under 30 in good health.

This chain connects TRBV6-5 to TRBJ2-6; D unclear. The CDR3 spans 15 residues. The germline V and J ends were trimmed by 2 bases and 2 bases, with 7 bases remaining between them. Germline assignment: CDR1 MNHEY and CDR2 SVGAGI. The CDR3 coding sequence is TGTGCCAGCAGTTACACAGCAACTGGGGCCAACGTCCTGACTTTC. Translating gives CASSYTATGANVLTF.

This clonotype was seen more than once but under ten times. V gene TRBV20-1 combines with J gene TRBJ2-5; the match to TRBD2 covers 9 bases. The J segment lost 0 bases and the V segment lost 0 bases, leaving 5 bases of the junction unmatched. Germline V CDR1 and CDR2: DFQATT, SNEGSKA (reference sequence). This CDR3 is built from 16 residues. In nucleotides, the CDR3 is TGCAGTGCTAGAGAGGTAGCGGGGGTGAACCAAGAGACCCAGTACTTC. Protein product: CSAREVAGVNQETQYF.

This clonotype occurred a few times. J is TRBJ2-7 and V is TRBV5-6; 7 nucleotides match TRBD1. CDR1 is SGHDT, CDR2 YYEEEE, per germline. V gave up 4 bases and J gave up 4 bases; unmatched junction bases: 5. The CDR3 has 13 amino acids. For the CDR3, the DNA is TGTGCCAGCAGCGGGGACAGTGGATACGAGCAGTACTTC. Protein: CASSGDSGYEQYF.

This clonotype came up many times. The rearrangement links TRBV7-2 to TRBJ2-7; 8 bases are a match to TRBD2. The germline CDR1 and CDR2 sequences are SGHTA and FQGNSA. J lost 2 bases, V lost 6 bases, and 6 bases had no gene match. This CDR3 has 14 amino acids. The CDR3 spells CASRPTSGTYEQYF. Here the CDR3 DNA reads TGTGCCAGCAGGCCCACTAGCGGTACCTACGAGCAGTACTTC.

The sample holds many counts of this clonotype. As DNA, the CDR3 is TGCGCCAGCAGTGAGTCTACAGACAGTTCCAACGAGCAGTACTTC. Protein sequence: CASSESTDSSNEQYF. The V and J genes are TRBV10-1 and TRBJ2-7; D perhaps matches TRBD1 (5 bases). The CDR3 has 15 residues. V was pared by 0 bases and J by 5 bases, with 14 bases between. Germline V lookup: CDR1 WNHNN, CDR2 SYGVQD (reference sequence).

The chain couples TRBV6-5 to TRBJ2-7; TRBD1 aligns across 10 bases. The CDR3 loop spans 15 amino acids. In germline, CDR1 is MNHEY, CDR2 SVGAGI. V shed 2 bases and J 5 bases; nucleotides not matched to a gene: 6. This chain's CDR3 is CASSYTGTGVHEQYF. CDR3 in DNA: TGTGCCAGCAGTTACACCGGGACAGGGGTCCACGAGCAGTACTTC.

This clonotype was found a few times. The rearrangement links TRBV6-5 to TRBJ2-3, with D unclear. In germline, CDR1 is MNHEY, CDR2 SVGAGI. CDR3 length equals 14 residues. V was clipped by 2 bases and J by 5 bases, with 11 bases between them. Here the CDR3 DNA reads TGTGCCAGCAGTTACAGCCCCCGAGGAGATACGCAGTATTTT. Amino acid sequence: CASSYSPRGDTQYF.

The chain recombines TRBV2 with TRBJ2-1; D is possibly TRBD2 (5 bases). The CDR3 is made up of 15 amino acids. V lost 1 base, J lost 2 bases, and 9 bases lay in between. Germline V lookup: CDR1 SNHLY, CDR2 FYNNEI. CDR3: CASSEESGTYNEQFF. The CDR3 region has the DNA TGTGCCAGCAGTGAAGAGAGCGGCACCTACAATGAGCAGTTCTTC. Variable domain in full (rest from reference TRBV2 and TRBJ2-1): EPEVTQTPSHQVTQMGQEVILRCVPISNHLYFYWYRQILGQKVEFLVSFYNNEISEKSEIFDDQFSVERPDGSNFTLKIRSTKLEDSAMYFCASSEESGTYNEQFFGPGTRLTVL.

The gene calls are TRBV6-1 and TRBJ2-3, with 7 bases fitting TRBD1. The CDR3 covers 13 residues. V dropped 6 bases and J dropped 6; count of bases not matched to a gene: 6. The germline V gene has CDR1 MNHNS and CDR2 SASEGT. The CDR3 is CASRTGSSDTQYF. DNA for the CDR3: TGTGCCAGCAGGACAGGGAGTAGTGATACGCAGTATTTT.

This clonotype was detected a few times. The CDR3 DNA reads as TGCAGCGTTGAATGGACAGCTAACTATGGCTACACCTTC. Its protein product is CSVEWTANYGYTF. The chain couples TRBV29-1 to TRBJ1-2; D is perhaps TRBD1 (6 bases). V was cut by 2 bases and J by 0 bases, with 7 bases left in between. CDR1 is SQVTM and CDR2 is ANQGSEA in the germline V gene. The CDR3 extends over 13 amino acids.

Only a few counts were recorded for this clonotype. This chain joins TRBV10-3 and TRBJ1-5; the D is unclear. The V gene's germline CDR1 is ENHRY and CDR2 SYGVKD. Trimming shortened V by 8 bases and J by 1 base, and 12 bases separated the two germline ends. The CDR3 sequence is 14 residues long. The CDR3 DNA sequence: TGTGCCATCGCCCGAGATGCGAGCAATCAGCCCCAGCATTTT. Residues: CAIARDASNQPQHF.

In this sample, this clonotype turned up many times. The chain employs TRBV5-1 and TRBJ2-3; possible D gene TRBD2, 6 bases. CDR3 length: 17 residues. CDR1 is SGHRS and CDR2 is YFSETQ in the germline V gene. V shed 0 bases and J shed 1 base, with 15 bases lying between them. For the CDR3, the DNA is TGCGCCAGCAGCTTGGGCCCCTCTAGCGCCGGCACAGATACGCAGTATTTT. Translation gives CASSLGPSSAGTDTQYF.

CDR3 region: CASSLGAASYEQYF. CDR3 nucleotide sequence: TGTGCCAGCAGCCTGGGAGCGGCTTCGTACGAGCAGTACTTC. The gene calls are TRBV12-3 or TRBV12-4 and TRBJ2-7, with D maybe TRBD2 (5 bases). Trimming took 6 bases from V and 4 from J, leaving 16 bases between them. CDR3 length equals 14 residues.

This clonotype was seen more than once but under ten times. This clone may be a read error of a much larger clone one base away. V and J are TRBV6-2 or TRBV6-3 and TRBJ2-1; no reliable D call. This CDR3 has 12 amino acids. Germline V gene lookup returns CDR1 MNHEY and CDR2 SVGEGT. V was clipped by 6 bases and J by 4 bases, with 7 bases between them. CDR3 nucleotides: TGTGCCAGCAGGCCCGGATACAATGAGCAGTTCTTC. Its translation is CASRPGYNEQFF.

This clonotype was seen ten or more times. This sequence joins TRBV7-6 and TRBJ2-5; D is perhaps TRBD2 (5 bases). The V gene's germline CDR1 is SGHVS and CDR2 FNYEAQ. The CDR3 runs to 14 residues. Trimming removed 3 bases at V and 2 bases at J, with 10 bases between. The DNA for the CDR3 is TGTGCCAGCAGCTTCGGAGGAGATCAAGAGACCCAGTACTTC. Amino acid sequence: CASSFGGDQETQYF.

The chain combines TRBV12-3 or TRBV12-4 with TRBJ2-7, with D perhaps TRBD1 (6 bases). V lost 3 bases, J lost 7 bases, and 16 bases lay in between. This CDR3 has 14 amino acids. As DNA, the CDR3 is TGTGCCAGCAGTTTGGTAGGGGGACGGGGTGAGCAGTACTTC. Its protein is CASSLVGGRGEQYF.

This chain connects TRBV6-6 to TRBJ2-5; D might be TRBD2 (6 bases). With 11 bases removed from V and 5 bases from J, the gap between germline ends came to 15 bases. The germline CDR1 and CDR2 sequences are MNHNY and SVGAGI (reference sequence). CDR3 length: 12 amino acids. CDR3 DNA: TGTGCCTCCGGATCGGGAGTGGAGACCCAGTACTTC. It translates to CASGSGVETQYF.

The chain combines TRBV5-5 with TRBJ1-1; unclear D gene. CDR3 length: 12 residues. Trimming left V 0 bases short and J 7 bases short, with 7 bases between. From germline, CDR1 is SGHKS and CDR2 YYEKEE (reference sequence). The DNA for the CDR3 is TGTGCCAGCAGCTTGGGGAGCCATGAAGCTTTCTTT. It specifies CASSLGSHEAFF.

This chain links TRBV12-3 or TRBV12-4 with TRBJ2-1, with 7 bases lining up with TRBD2. Trimming took 5 bases from V and 3 from J; bases not matched to a gene: 10. The CDR3 totals 16 residues. CDR3 amino acids: CASSHWTSSLYNEQFF. The CDR3 DNA reads TGTGCCAGCAGTCACTGGACTAGTTCTCTCTACAATGAGCAGTTCTTC.

This chain joins TRBV11-2 and TRBJ2-3, with D hard to call. Trimming left V 3 bases short and J 8 bases short, with 21 bases between. Germline V gives CDR1 SGHAT, CDR2 FQNNGV. The CDR3 is made up of 16 amino acids. The CDR3 loop reads CASSFGWLSLRGTQYF. In DNA form, the CDR3 reads TGTGCCAGCAGCTTTGGCTGGCTGTCCCTACGTGGTACGCAGTATTTT.

This clonotype was picked up many times. This rearrangement joins TRBV7-2 to TRBJ2-5; D ambiguous. Trimming left V 2 bases short and J 5 bases short, with 12 bases between. Germline loops: CDR1 SGHTA, CDR2 FQGNSA. The CDR3 contains 14 residues. The CDR3 DNA sequence: TGTGCCAGCAGCTTATTTCCCCACGGGGAGACCCAGTACTTC. Amino acid sequence: CASSLFPHGETQYF.

This clonotype was seen a few times. The chain couples TRBV7-9 to TRBJ2-1; 11 positions agree with TRBD2. Trimming cost V 5 bases and J 8 bases; bases outside gene matches: 11. The CDR3 totals 16 residues. Germline CDR1 is SEHNR and CDR2 is FQNEAQ (reference sequence). The DNA for the CDR3 is TGTGCCAGCAGCACATTAGCGGGGGGGCCTATGGATGAGCAGTTCTTC. It specifies CASSTLAGGPMDEQFF.

The sample holds a few counts of this clonotype. The rearrangement links TRBV29-1 to TRBJ2-7, with D uncertain. Trimming took off 7 bases at V and 0 bases at J, with 13 bases between the two ends. CDR3 length: 13 residues. Germline loops: CDR1 SQVTM, CDR2 ANQGSEA. This chain's CDR3 is CSGTDTNSYEQYF. The CDR3 bases are TGCAGCGGGACCGACACCAACTCCTACGAGCAGTACTTC.

A few counts support this clonotype. The rearrangement joins TRBV4-2 to TRBJ2-5; maybe TRBD2 (6 bases). V gave up 6 bases and J gave up 5 bases, with 19 bases separating them. Germline CDR1 is LGHNA and CDR2 is YNFKEQ. The CDR3 loop spans 15 amino acids. The CDR3 loop is CASSPYSGSQETQYF. As DNA, the CDR3 is TGTGCCAGCAGTCCGTACTCCGGGAGTCAGGAGACCCAGTACTTC.

This clonotype was counted a few times. The chain uses TRBV20-1 and TRBJ2-7; 7 positions match TRBD1. CDR3 length: 14 residues. V shed 5 bases and J 3 bases; nucleotides not matched to a gene: 10. The germline gives CDR1 DFQATT, CDR2 SNEGSKA (reference sequence). The CDR3 DNA reads as TGCAGTGCTCCCCCGGTAGGGGGCGGCTACGAGCAGTACTTC. This encodes CSAPPVGGGYEQYF.

This clonotype was observed many times. The rearrangement joins TRBV7-9 to TRBJ2-1, with no clear D. V was clipped by 4 bases and J by 2 bases, with 15 bases between them. The CDR3 loop spans 16 amino acids. Germline lookup yields CDR1 SEHNR and CDR2 FQNEAQ (reference sequence). In DNA, the CDR3 is TGTGCCAGCAGCTCCTATCGAGGAAGCGCCTACAATGAGCAGTTCTTC. It translates to CASSSYRGSAYNEQFF.

This clonotype was detected a few times. The rearrangement joins TRBV5-6 to TRBJ1-1; D is perhaps TRBD1 (6 bases). This CDR3 region has 12 residues. Germline-derived CDR1 and CDR2 are SGHDT and YYEEEE. V lost 6 bases and J lost 5, with 11 bases in between. CDR3 region: CASTTGTTEAFF. CDR3 sequence (DNA): TGTGCCAGCACCACAGGGACGACTGAAGCTTTCTTT.